A selection of T cell receptor beta chains follows, all from one sample in a study of T cell responses to AZD1222 COVID-19 vaccine. The method was immunoSEQ multiplex PCR; TCRdb's version includes in-frame clones alone and lacks a portion of them. The data contain approximately 150,000 clones, over 90% of them singletons. Source: peripheral blood, taken on day 0 of AZD1222 vaccination. These receptors came from an adult in good health. Both conserved end residues are part of each CDR3. Fields, in order: J gene, D gene, clone size, V gene, CDR3 DNA, CDR3 protein. A D gene is named only where the DNA matches it firmly. Where a row states a size, it is once, few, many or the class of an expanded clone; other rows omit it.

>TRBJ2-7|TRBD1|-|TRBV5-6
TGTGCCAGCAGCTTACGGGACAGGCACTACGAGCAGTACTTC
CASSLRDRHYEQYF
>TRBJ1-2|-|once|TRBV4-3
TGCGCCAGCAGCCAAGGGACGATAACAGCTGACAACTATGGCTACACCTTC
CASSQGTITADNYGYTF
>TRBJ2-7|TRBD1|-|TRBV4-1
TGCGCCAGCAGCCTTTCCCCGGGACAGGTATCCTACGAGCAGTACTTC
CASSLSPGQVSYEQYF
>TRBJ2-3|TRBD2|-|TRBV6-5
TGTGCCAGCAGGGCGGGGGGCACAGATACGCAGTATTTT
CASRAGGTDTQYF
>TRBJ2-3|TRBD1|-|TRBV2
TGTGCCAGCAGTCCCAGGGGGTTTGGGAATGCGGCGCAGTATTTT
CASSPRGFGNAAQYF
>TRBJ2-3|-|-|TRBV28
TGTGCCAGCAGTCCTCCTAGCACAGATACGCAGTATTTT
CASSPPSTDTQYF
>TRBJ2-5|-|-|TRBV7-4
TGTGCCAGCAGCTTAGGACAGCTTCGTGAGACCCAGTACTTC
CASSLGQLRETQYF
>TRBJ2-7|TRBD2|-|TRBV20-1
TGCAGTGCTAGTTTGTGGATCGGGGGGGCGAACGAGCAGTACTTC
CSASLWIGGANEQYF
>TRBJ1-6|TRBD1|-|TRBV2
TGTGCCAGCAGTGAAGCGCTTGGGACAGGGAGTATGGGTTCACCCCTCCACTTT
CASSEALGTGSMGSPLHF
>TRBJ1-5|TRBD1|-|TRBV7-2
TGTGCCAGCAGCTTAGCCCCGAGGACAGGGGGTCAGCCCCAGCATTTT
CASSLAPRTGGQPQHF
>TRBJ2-1|-|-|TRBV7-3
TGTGCCAGCAGCTTCCGTCACTTGGATGAGCAGTTCTTC
CASSFRHLDEQFF
>TRBJ2-3|-|-|TRBV4-2
TGTGCCAGCAGCCAAGAGGAGCGTGTCACCACAGATACGCAGTATTTT
CASSQEERVTTDTQYF
>TRBJ1-1|-|-|TRBV7-9
TGTGCCAGCAGCTTATCTCCACTTGAAGCTTTCTTT
CASSLSPLEAFF
>TRBJ2-7|-|-|TRBV3-1/TRBV3-2
TGTGCCAGCAGCCAAGGAACAGCGGGCTACGAGCAGTACTTC
CASSQGTAGYEQYF
>TRBJ1-2|-|-|TRBV10-3
TGTGCCATCGCGGACGCTCTTAACTATGGCTACACCTTC
CAIADALNYGYTF
>TRBJ1-5|-|-|TRBV14
TGTGCCAGACCCTCTTCTGGTAAGACAGCCCAGCATTTT
CARPSSGKTAQHF
>TRBJ1-2|-|-|TRBV25-1
TGTGCCAGCAGGGGACCAGATATCGGCTACACCTTC
CASRGPDIGYTF
>TRBJ1-6|TRBD1|-|TRBV6-5
TGTGCCAGCAGTTACTCGAAGGGGGCATCTTCACCCCTCCACTTT
CASSYSKGASSPLHF
>TRBJ1-2|-|-|TRBV2
TGTGCCAGCAGGGTGACAGACAACTATGGCTACACCTTC
CASRVTDNYGYTF
>TRBJ1-1|TRBD1|-|TRBV7-9
TGTGCCAGCAGCTTAACCCTACAGGGGGTGAACACTGAAGCTTTCTTT
CASSLTLQGVNTEAFF
>TRBJ2-2|-|-|TRBV24-1
TGTGCCACCAGTGATTTACCGGCCCTGGCAGGGAGTACCGGGGAGCTGTTTTTT
CATSDLPALAGSTGELFF
>TRBJ1-1|TRBD1|once|TRBV6-6
TGTGCCAGCAGATTAATCGGACAGGCCAGAAAAGCTTTCTTT
CASRLIGQARKAFF
>TRBJ1-1|-|-|TRBV30
TGTGCCTGGAGTTTTCCGGGACTTAAAGCTTTCTTT
CAWSFPGLKAFF
>TRBJ1-4|-|-|TRBV5-1
TGCGCCAGCAGCTTGTCTGCAACTAATGAAAAACTGTTTTTT
CASSLSATNEKLFF
>TRBJ1-2|-|-|TRBV30
TGTGCCTGGAGTGCTACCGCCCGCTATGGCTACACCTTC
CAWSATARYGYTF
>TRBJ2-3|TRBD2|once|TRBV27
TGTGCCAGCAGTTCTTGGCGGGAGTTCCCCACAGATACGCAGTATTTT
CASSSWREFPTDTQYF
>TRBJ1-1|TRBD1|few|TRBV29-1
TGCAGCGTTGAATTCGTACAGGGGAGTAAAGAAGCTTTCTTT
CSVEFVQGSKEAFF
>TRBJ2-7|-|-|TRBV3-1/TRBV3-2
TGTGCCAGCAGCCAAGAGGGGGGCGGAAACTCCTACGAGCAGTACTTC
CASSQEGGGNSYEQYF
>TRBJ2-6|-|-|TRBV3-1/TRBV3-2
TGTGCCAGCAGCAAAGACCGGGTGTCGAGGGCCAACGTCCTGACTTTC
CASSKDRVSRANVLTF
>TRBJ1-2|-|-|TRBV19
TGTGCCAGTAGTATAGATAAGCTGAACTATGGCTACACCTTC
CASSIDKLNYGYTF
>TRBJ2-2|TRBD2|-|TRBV7-8
TGTGCCAGCAGCTTGGAACCGGGACTAGCGGGGGGAGGCACCGGGGAGCTGTTTTTT
CASSLEPGLAGGGTGELFF
>TRBJ1-4|-|-|TRBV5-6
TGTGCCAGCAGCTTGGGGACTTCGGAAAAACTGTTTTTT
CASSLGTSEKLFF
>TRBJ1-2|TRBD1|-|TRBV10-2
TGCGCCAGCAGTGAGTCCCGGGACAGGGCTGGCTACACCTTC
CASSESRDRAGYTF
>TRBJ2-1|TRBD2|-|TRBV3-1/TRBV3-2
TGTGCCAGCACGGATAGCGGGGGGGCCTACAATGAGCAGTTCTTC
CASTDSGGAYNEQFF
>TRBJ2-7|-|-|TRBV28
TGTGCCAGCAGTGTGTCCGGGGCCCTAACCTACGAGCAGTACTTC
CASSVSGALTYEQYF
>TRBJ2-3|-|once|TRBV6-2/TRBV6-3
TGTGCCAGCAGTTACAAGACAGGAGGAGATACGCAGTATTTT
CASSYKTGGDTQYF
>TRBJ1-4|-|-|TRBV7-9
TGTGCCAGCAGCGCGCCCTTGGGGGCTAATGAAAAACTGTTTTTT
CASSAPLGANEKLFF